Listed below are T cell receptor beta chains from one sample, sequenced in a study of Ad26.COV2.S vaccination and SARS-CoV-2 variants. The data were produced by immunoSEQ multiplex PCR, yet TCRdb's version contains in-frame clones alone and is incomplete. Among 510,000 or so clones listed, roughly nine tenths were seen once. Sequencing used peripheral blood, obtained in a trial of Ad26.COV2.S vaccine versus placebo. The source is a person aged 18-60 years who received the Ad26.COV2.S COVID-19 vaccine or a placebo. Each CDR3 is given with its conserved first and last residue. The D gene is left open where the match is weak. Only some rows state a clone size, as once, few, many or a class for expanded clones.

clone size,D gene,J gene,V gene,CDR3 protein,CDR3 DNA
many,-,TRBJ2-7,TRBV28,CASTDKAPGWGEQYF,TGTGCCAGCACCGACAAAGCGCCAGGGTGGGGCGAGCAGTACTTC
once,-,TRBJ1-2,TRBV3-1/TRBV3-2,CASSDPGDGYTF,TGTGCCAGCAGCGACCCGGGAGATGGCTACACCTTC
-,TRBD1,TRBJ1-5,TRBV27,CASSRQGAGQPQHF,TGTGCCAGCAGTAGGCAGGGGGCTGGACAGCCCCAGCATTTT
many,-,TRBJ1-4,TRBV6-5,CASSPHVATNEKLFF,TGTGCCAGCAGCCCCCATGTGGCAACTAATGAAAAACTGTTTTTT
-,TRBD2,TRBJ2-7,TRBV29-1,CSVGDPGPGGIYEQYF,TGCAGCGTTGGGGACCCGGGTCCGGGAGGTATCTACGAGCAGTACTTC
-,-,TRBJ1-1,TRBV7-9,CASSLSRDTEAFF,TGTGCCAGCAGCTTATCGAGGGACACTGAAGCTTTCTTT
-,-,TRBJ2-5,TRBV7-9,CASSLAGGEETQYF,TGTGCCAGCAGCTTAGCGGGAGGCGAAGAGACCCAGTACTTC
-,-,TRBJ2-2,TRBV5-6,CASSPRLGAGELFF,TGTGCCAGCAGCCCGAGATTGGGAGCCGGGGAGCTGTTTTTT
-,TRBD1,TRBJ1-1,TRBV6-6,CASSTRDRGGNTEAFF,TGTGCCAGCAGTACCCGGGACAGGGGCGGGAACACTGAAGCTTTCTTT
once,-,TRBJ2-7,TRBV27,CASSLLGGNYEQYF,TGTGCCAGCAGTTTATTGGGCGGGAACTACGAGCAGTACTTC
once,-,TRBJ1-1,TRBV30,CAWTRGRDTEAFF,TGTGCCTGGACTAGGGGCCGGGACACTGAAGCTTTCTTT
few,TRBD2,TRBJ2-7,TRBV30,CAWSAGGVAGGSYEQYF,TGTGCCTGGAGTGCGGGGGGGGTAGCGGGAGGCTCCTACGAGCAGTACTTC
-,-,TRBJ2-7,TRBV9,CASSVAYEQYF,TGTGCCAGCAGCGTAGCCTACGAGCAGTACTTC
-,-,TRBJ2-7,TRBV2,CASSERRQSYEQYF,TGTGCCAGCTCTGAAAGAAGACAGTCCTACGAGCAGTACTTC
-,-,TRBJ2-2,TRBV19,CASTPWSGELFF,TGTGCCAGTACACCGTGGTCCGGGGAGCTGTTTTTT
-,TRBD2,TRBJ2-3,TRBV7-7,CASSSGLAGGDTQYF,TGTGCTAGCAGCTCCGGACTAGCGGGAGGCGATACGCAGTATTTT
-,TRBD1,TRBJ1-5,TRBV4-3,CASSQGRDRAQPQHF,TGCGCCAGCAGCCAAGGAAGGGACAGGGCTCAGCCCCAGCATTTT
-,-,TRBJ2-1,TRBV30,CACNEQFF,TGTGCCTGCAATGAGCAGTTCTTC
-,TRBD2,TRBJ2-1,TRBV4-3,CASSQDHGGEVYNEQFF,TGCGCCAGCAGCCAAGATCATGGGGGGGAGGTGTACAATGAGCAGTTCTTC
once,TRBD2,TRBJ2-1,TRBV9,CASSVGSGSRVSEQFF,TGTGCCAGCAGCGTTGGTAGCGGGAGTCGGGTCAGCGAGCAGTTCTTC
-,-,TRBJ1-3,TRBV4-2,CASSQEGAVRSGNTIYF,TGTGCCAGCAGCCAAGAAGGCGCGGTACGGTCTGGAAACACCATATATTTT
-,TRBD1,TRBJ2-7,TRBV27,CASSGTVPYEQYF,TGTGCCAGCAGTGGGACAGTACCCTACGAGCAGTACTTC
once,-,TRBJ2-1,TRBV11-2,CASSSGLIWGNEQFF,TGTGCCAGCAGCTCCGGACTAATTTGGGGGAATGAGCAGTTCTTC
-,-,TRBJ1-2,TRBV4-2,CASSQDGRADYGYTF,TGTGCCAGCAGCCAAGATGGCAGGGCGGACTATGGCTACACCTTC
-,-,TRBJ1-2,TRBV3-1/TRBV3-2,CASSQGKPLLGYGYTF,TGTGCCAGCAGCCAAGGGAAGCCTCTCCTGGGCTATGGCTACACCTTC
once,-,TRBJ1-4,TRBV7-2,CASSLWGRDATNEKLFF,TGTGCCAGCAGCTTATGGGGCAGAGATGCAACTAATGAAAAACTGTTTTTT
-,-,TRBJ1-1,TRBV30,CGSVLREPLNTEAFF,TGTGGTTCAGTGTTAAGGGAGCCCCTGAACACTGAAGCTTTCTTT
-,-,TRBJ2-7,TRBV28,CASSLGGTYEQYF,TGTGCCAGCAGTTTAGGGGGGACCTACGAGCAGTACTTC
-,-,TRBJ1-2,TRBV7-2,CASSLAPGEVHGYTF,TGTGCCAGCAGCTTAGCCCCCGGCGAGGTACATGGCTACACCTTC
-,-,TRBJ1-3,TRBV19,CASRRRGGVPGNTIYF,TGTGCCAGTAGACGTAGGGGAGGGGTTCCTGGAAACACCATATATTTT
-,TRBD2,TRBJ2-5,TRBV6-5,CASRGLAGVETQYF,TGTGCCAGCAGGGGACTAGCGGGAGTAGAGACCCAGTACTTC
-,TRBD1,TRBJ1-1,TRBV5-4,CASSIQTGSNTEAFF,TGTGCCAGCAGCATTCAGACAGGGTCGAACACTGAAGCTTTCTTT
-,-,TRBJ2-1,TRBV7-2,CASSLVRGNYNEQFF,TGTGCCAGCAGCTTAGTCCGCGGCAACTACAATGAGCAGTTCTTC
-,-,TRBJ1-6,TRBV3-1/TRBV3-2,CASSQTNRNSPLHF,TGTGCCAGCAGCCAAACAAACAGAAATTCACCCCTCCACTTT
once,-,TRBJ1-5,TRBV27,CASSRTSNQPQHF,TGTGCCAGCAGTCGTACTAGCAATCAGCCCCAGCATTTT
-,-,TRBJ2-5,TRBV2,CASSVGIRETQYF,TGTGCCAGCAGTGTTGGAATTAGGGAGACCCAGTACTTC
-,TRBD1,TRBJ1-5,TRBV28,CASSPDRGRNQPQHF,TGTGCCAGCAGTCCGGACAGGGGACGCAATCAGCCCCAGCATTTT
once,TRBD1,TRBJ2-2,TRBV11-3,CASSSYGTANTGELFF,TGTGCCAGCAGCTCTTACGGGACAGCGAACACCGGGGAGCTGTTTTTT
-,-,TRBJ2-1,TRBV12-3/TRBV12-4,CASRPLGGEQFF,TGTGCCAGCAGACCCCTCGGAGGTGAGCAGTTCTTC
-,-,TRBJ2-3,TRBV5-6,CASSYYIDTQYF,TGTGCCAGCAGTTATTATATAGATACGCAGTATTTT
-,TRBD2,TRBJ2-1,TRBV7-9,CASNGDYSYEQFF,TGTGCCAGCAACGGGGACTACTCATATGAGCAGTTCTTC
-,TRBD1,TRBJ1-1,TRBV3-1/TRBV3-2,CASRQGMVNTEAFF,TGTGCCAGCCGACAGGGGATGGTGAACACTGAAGCTTTCTTT
-,TRBD1,TRBJ1-2,TRBV11-1,CASSYGQGYGYTF,TGTGCCAGCAGTTATGGACAGGGCTATGGCTACACCTTC
-,-,TRBJ2-7,TRBV19,CASSITGSSYEQYF,TGTGCCAGTAGTATAACCGGCAGTTCCTACGAGCAGTACTTC
-,-,TRBJ2-7,TRBV14,CASSQQGGLFYEQYF,TGTGCCAGCAGCCAACAGGGGGGCCTATTCTACGAGCAGTACTTC
-,-,TRBJ1-1,TRBV6-2/TRBV6-3,CASSYRGQGLNTEAFF,TGTGCCAGCAGTTATCGGGGGCAGGGATTGAACACTGAAGCTTTCTTT
-,TRBD1,TRBJ1-2,TRBV7-2,CASSFGDRSGYTF,TGTGCCAGCAGCTTTGGGGACAGATCGGGCTACACCTTC
-,-,TRBJ2-1,TRBV9,CASSVAPDNNEQFF,TGTGCCAGCAGCGTAGCCCCGGACAACAATGAGCAGTTCTTC
-,-,TRBJ1-5,TRBV6-5,CASHMAGVGNQPQHF,TGTGCCAGCCATATGGCGGGGGTGGGCAATCAGCCCCAGCATTTT